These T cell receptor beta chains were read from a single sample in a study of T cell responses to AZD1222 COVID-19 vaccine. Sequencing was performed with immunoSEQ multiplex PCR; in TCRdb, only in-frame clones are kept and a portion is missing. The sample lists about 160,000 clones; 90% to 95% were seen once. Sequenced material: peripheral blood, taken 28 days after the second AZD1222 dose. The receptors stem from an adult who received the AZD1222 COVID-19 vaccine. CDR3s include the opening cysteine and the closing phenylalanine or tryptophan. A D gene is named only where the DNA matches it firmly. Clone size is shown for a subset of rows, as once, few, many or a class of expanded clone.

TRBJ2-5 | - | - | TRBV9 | CASSVGGGETQYF | TGTGCCAGCAGCGTTGGGGGAGGAGAGACCCAGTACTTC
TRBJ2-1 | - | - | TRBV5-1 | CASSPHLGGSYNEQFF | TGCGCCAGCAGCCCCCATCTTGGGGGATCCTACAATGAGCAGTTCTTC
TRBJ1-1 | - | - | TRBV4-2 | CASSPDFKQAFF | TGTGCCAGCAGCCCTGACTTCAAACAAGCTTTCTTT
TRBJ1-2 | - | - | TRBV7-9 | CASSYESYGYTF | TGTGCCAGCAGCTATGAAAGCTATGGCTACACCTTC
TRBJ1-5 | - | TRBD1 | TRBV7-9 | CASSLDRGGNQPQHF | TGTGCCAGCAGCTTAGACAGGGGAGGCAATCAGCCCCAGCATTTT
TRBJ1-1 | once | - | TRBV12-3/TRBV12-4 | CASSPLGPGEAFF | TGTGCCAGCAGTCCTCTGGGCCCGGGTGAAGCTTTCTTT
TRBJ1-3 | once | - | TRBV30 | CAWSGTGNTIYF | TGTGCCTGGAGTGGTACGGGAAACACCATATATTTT
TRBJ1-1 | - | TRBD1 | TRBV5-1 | CASSQQGRDTEAFF | TGCGCCAGCAGCCAACAGGGGCGGGATACTGAAGCTTTCTTT
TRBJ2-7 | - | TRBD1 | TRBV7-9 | CASSSDRGPSYEQYF | TGTGCCAGCAGCTCTGACAGGGGGCCCTCCTACGAGCAGTACTTC
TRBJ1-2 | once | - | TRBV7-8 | CASSLGRGKEGYTF | TGTGCCAGCAGCTTAGGGAGGGGCAAAGAGGGCTACACCTTC
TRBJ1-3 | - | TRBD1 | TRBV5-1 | CASSSGQGNGNTIYF | TGCGCCAGCAGCTCAGGACAGGGGAACGGAAACACCATATATTTT
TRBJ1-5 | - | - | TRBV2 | CAIARGAGQPQHF | TGTGCCATCGCGAGGGGGGCGGGTCAGCCCCAGCATTTT
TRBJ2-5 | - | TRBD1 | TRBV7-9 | CASSLDRDETQYF | TGTGCCAGCAGCTTGGACAGGGACGAGACCCAGTACTTC
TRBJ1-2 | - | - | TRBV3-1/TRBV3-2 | CASTPTVWKQDIYGYTF | TGTGCCAGCACCCCAACCGTTTGGAAACAAGATATCTATGGCTACACCTTC
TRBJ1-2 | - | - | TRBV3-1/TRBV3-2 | CASSRSQGSQNFYGYTF | TGTGCCAGCAGCCGCTCACAGGGATCACAGAACTTTTATGGCTACACCTTC
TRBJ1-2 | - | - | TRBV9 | CASSKTGRSGYTF | TGTGCCAGCAGCAAAACAGGGAGAAGCGGCTACACCTTC
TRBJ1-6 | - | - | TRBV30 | CAWSRRPLSSYNSPLHF | TGTGCCTGGAGTAGGAGGCCCCTGAGCTCCTATAATTCACCCCTCCACTTT
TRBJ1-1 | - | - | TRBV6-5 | CASSYSGGAGGTEAFF | TGTGCCAGCAGTTACTCGGGGGGCGCGGGTGGGACTGAAGCTTTCTTT
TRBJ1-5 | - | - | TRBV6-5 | CASTLGGWGQPQHF | TGTGCCAGCACCCTAGGGGGTTGGGGGCAGCCCCAGCATTTT
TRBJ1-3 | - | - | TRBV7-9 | CASTGPVDSGNTIYF | TGTGCCAGCACCGGGCCTGTGGACTCTGGAAACACCATATATTTT
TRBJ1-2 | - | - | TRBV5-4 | CASSLRTAPIGGYTF | TGTGCCAGCAGCCTACGGACGGCGCCCATTGGTGGCTACACCTTC
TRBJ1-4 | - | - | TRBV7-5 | CARSSSWDEKLFF | TGTGCCAGAAGCTCCAGTTGGGATGAAAAACTGTTTTTT
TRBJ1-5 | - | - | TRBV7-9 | CASSLVHGQPQHF | TGTGCCAGCAGCTTAGTTCACGGTCAGCCCCAGCATTTT
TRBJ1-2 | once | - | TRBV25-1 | CASSGGFNYGYTF | TGTGCCAGCAGTGGGGGGTTTAACTATGGCTACACCTTC
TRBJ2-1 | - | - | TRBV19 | CASSIRGNEQFF | TGTGCCAGTAGTATACGGGGCAATGAGCAGTTCTTC
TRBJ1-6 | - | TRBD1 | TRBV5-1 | CASSWDRQNSPLHF | TGCGCCAGCAGTTGGGACAGGCAGAATTCACCCCTCCACTTT
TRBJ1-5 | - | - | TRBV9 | CASSLGGHQPQHF | TGTGCCAGCAGCTTGGGGGGGCATCAGCCCCAGCATTTT
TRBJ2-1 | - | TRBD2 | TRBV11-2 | CASRPLAGGRNEQFF | TGTGCCAGCAGACCCCTAGCGGGGGGCCGCAATGAGCAGTTCTTC
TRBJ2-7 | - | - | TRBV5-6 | CASSLPDRSYEQYF | TGTGCCAGCAGCTTGCCCGACAGGTCCTACGAGCAGTACTTC
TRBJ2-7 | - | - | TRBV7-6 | CASSLAANYEQYF | TGTGCCAGCAGCTTAGCCGCAAACTACGAGCAGTACTTC
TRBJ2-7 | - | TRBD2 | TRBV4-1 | CASSTRTSGDQYF | TGCGCCAGCAGCACTCGGACTAGCGGGGACCAGTACTTC
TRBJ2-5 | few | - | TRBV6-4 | CASSDSPGQGRETQYF | TGTGCCAGCAGTGATTCCCCGGGGCAGGGACGGGAGACCCAGTACTTC
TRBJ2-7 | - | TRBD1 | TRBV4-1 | CASSQSPGQGSEQYF | TGCGCCAGCAGCCAATCCCCGGGACAGGGGTCCGAGCAGTACTTC
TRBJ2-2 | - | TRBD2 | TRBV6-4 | CASSGGDTGELFF | TGTGCCAGCAGCGGGGGGGACACCGGGGAGCTGTTTTTT